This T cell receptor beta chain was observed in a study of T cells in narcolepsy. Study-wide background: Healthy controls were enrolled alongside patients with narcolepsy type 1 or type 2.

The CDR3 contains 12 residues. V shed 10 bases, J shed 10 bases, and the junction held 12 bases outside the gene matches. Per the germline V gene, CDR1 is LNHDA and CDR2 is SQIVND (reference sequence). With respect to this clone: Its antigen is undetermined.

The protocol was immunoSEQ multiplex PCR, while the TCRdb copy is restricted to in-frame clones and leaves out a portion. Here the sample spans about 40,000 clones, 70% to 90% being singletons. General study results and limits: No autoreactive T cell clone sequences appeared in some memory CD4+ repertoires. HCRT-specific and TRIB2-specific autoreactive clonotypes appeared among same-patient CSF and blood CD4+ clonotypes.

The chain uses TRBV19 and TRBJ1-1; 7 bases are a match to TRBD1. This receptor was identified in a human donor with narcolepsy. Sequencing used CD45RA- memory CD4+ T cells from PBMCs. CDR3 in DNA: TGTGCCACCGGGGCAGGGGGGATAGGAGCTTTCTTT. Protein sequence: CATGAGGIGAFF.